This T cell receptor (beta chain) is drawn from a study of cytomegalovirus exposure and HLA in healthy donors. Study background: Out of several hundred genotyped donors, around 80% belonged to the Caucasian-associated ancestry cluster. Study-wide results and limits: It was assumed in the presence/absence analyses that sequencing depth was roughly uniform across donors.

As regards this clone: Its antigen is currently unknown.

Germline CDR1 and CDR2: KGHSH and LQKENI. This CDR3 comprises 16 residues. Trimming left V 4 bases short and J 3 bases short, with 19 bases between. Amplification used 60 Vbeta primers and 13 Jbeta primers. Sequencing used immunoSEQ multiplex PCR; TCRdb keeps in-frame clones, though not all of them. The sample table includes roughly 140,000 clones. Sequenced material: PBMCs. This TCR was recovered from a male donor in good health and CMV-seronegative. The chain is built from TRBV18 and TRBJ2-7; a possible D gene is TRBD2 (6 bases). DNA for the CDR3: TGTGCCAGCTCACTAAGACTACAGGAGGGGATCTACGAGCAGTACTTC. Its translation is CASSLRLQEGIYEQYF.